This T cell receptor beta chain was captured in a study of CD8 T cells in ankylosing spondylitis. Study results and caveats: One TCR beta motif, made up of under ten highly homologous variants, appeared characteristic of ankylosing spondylitis blood. Disease-associated clones were reportedly significantly overrepresented in matched ankylosing spondylitis synovial fluid. Disease-linked clones bore a CD8+ phenotype, appearing relatively rarely in peripheral blood.

For this clonotype: As yet, its antigen is unknown.

Quantitative molecular-barcoded 5'-RACE generated the TCR beta libraries. Using its own MiXCR run on the 5' RACE reads, TCRdb lists one record per CDR3 protein. This table has roughly 130,000 distinct CDR3 sequences, roughly 13% appearing once. The V gene lost 6 bases and the J gene lost 6 bases, with 12 bases spanning the gap. The germline V gene encodes CDR1 LNHDA and CDR2 SQIVND (reference sequence). The CDR3 totals 13 residues. The receptor's source is a female donor with ankylosing spondylitis or in good health (not recorded which). The sequenced sample was blood, either unsorted or a sorted T cell fraction (not recorded which). The chain uses TRBV19 and TRBJ1-5; a weak D match, TRBD1 (6 bases). In DNA form, the CDR3 reads TGTGCCAGTAGGACCGGGACAAGTCAGCCCCAGCATTTT. Its translation: CASRTGTSQPQHF.